These 7 T cell receptor beta chains originate from one sample sequenced in a study of shared clonotypes between healthy human individuals. Naive CD8 cells comprised CD45RO-negative, CCR7-positively selected cells, excluding terminally differentiated effector memory CD45RA+ cells. Assay used: immunoSEQ multiplex PCR; TCRdb lists only in-frame clones, some missing. The sample has more than 2 million clones, about 95% seen once. The sequencing input was naive CD8+ T cells sorted from blood. The receptors originated from a young man in good health.

The rearrangement uses TRBV10-2 and TRBJ2-1; 10 positions agree with TRBD1. Germline-derived CDR1 and CDR2 are WSHSY and SAAADI. Germline trimming cut 7 bases from V and 2 bases from J; bases unmatched to any gene: 2. The CDR3 is 14 amino acids. In DNA form, the CDR3 reads TGCGCCAGCACTGACAGGGGGCCCTACAATGAGCAGTTCTTC. Translating it yields CASTDRGPYNEQFF.

The rearrangement joins TRBV28 to TRBJ1-1; D remains ambiguous. The CDR3 spans 16 residues. Trimming stripped 3 bases from V and 2 bases from J, with 16 bases between. Per germline, CDR1 MDHEN and CDR2 SYDVKM. The CDR3: CASSFEQLLLNTEAFF. The CDR3 nucleotides read TGTGCCAGCAGTTTCGAGCAGCTACTTCTAAACACTGAAGCTTTCTTT. Combining the CDR3 with reference TRBV28 and TRBJ1-1 gives the whole variable domain DVKVTQSSRYLVKRTGEKVFLECVQDMDHENMFWYRQDPGLGLRLIYFSYDVKMKEKGDIPEGYSVSREKKERFSLILESASTNQTSMYLCASSFEQLLLNTEAFFGQGTRLTVV.

This clone was seen just once. The CDR3 loop is CASSLMPGSLQPQHF. The DNA of the CDR3 is TGTGCCAGCAGCTTAATGCCAGGGAGTCTTCAGCCCCAGCATTTT. The V call is TRBV5-5, the J call TRBJ1-5; D perhaps matches TRBD1 (5 bases). The V and J ends lost 2 bases and 6 bases respectively, with 15 bases between them. Germline CDR1 and CDR2: SGHKS and YYEKEE (reference sequence). This CDR3 has 15 residues.

As for this clone: Germline is not matched at one junction end, which may reflect a read error. The V and J genes are TRBV28 and TRBJ2-2; D remains unclear. CDR3 length equals 12 residues. CDR1 and CDR2 from the germline V gene are MDHEN and SYDVKM. The CDR3 reads CAGSLVRGELFF. The CDR3, as DNA: TGTGCCGGCAGCCTAGTACGTGGGGAGCTGTTTTTT.

The chain uses TRBV6-5 and TRBJ2-1; tentatively, D is TRBD2 (5 bases). The V and J ends lost 0 bases and 10 bases respectively, with 16 bases between them. Germline V gene sequence: CDR1 MNHEY, CDR2 SVGAGI. The CDR3 is made up of 15 amino acids. The CDR3 spells CASSYSTILLTEQFF. In DNA, the CDR3 is TGTGCCAGCAGTTACTCGACTATCCTGCTGACGGAGCAGTTCTTC.

The CDR3 is CASSLRGGAGEQYF. As DNA, the CDR3 is TGTGCCAGTAGCCTTCGCGGGGGGGCCGGGGAGCAGTACTTC. The V call is TRBV19, the J call TRBJ2-7; 9 bases match TRBD2. The germline gives CDR1 LNHDA, CDR2 SQIVND (reference sequence). The junction had 10 bases not matched to a gene; V was cut back by 6 bases and J by 7 bases. The CDR3 loop spans 14 amino acids.

The chain is built from TRBV7-2 and TRBJ2-5; 12 positions agree with TRBD1. Germline assignment: CDR1 SGHTA and CDR2 FQGNSA. The junction had 5 bases not matched to a gene; V was cut back by 1 base and J by 5 bases. This CDR3 is built from 16 residues. The CDR3 loop is CASSLVRDRGRETQYF. CDR3 bases: TGTGCCAGCAGCTTAGTGCGGGACAGGGGGCGGGAGACCCAGTACTTC.